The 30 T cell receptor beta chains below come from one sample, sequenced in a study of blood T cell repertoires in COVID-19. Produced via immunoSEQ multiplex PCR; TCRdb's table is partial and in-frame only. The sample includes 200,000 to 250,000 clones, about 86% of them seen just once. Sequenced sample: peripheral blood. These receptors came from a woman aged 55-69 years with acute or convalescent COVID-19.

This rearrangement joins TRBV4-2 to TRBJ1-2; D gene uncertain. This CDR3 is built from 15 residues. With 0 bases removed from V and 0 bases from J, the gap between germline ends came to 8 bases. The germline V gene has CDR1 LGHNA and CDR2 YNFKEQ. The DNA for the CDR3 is TGTGCCAGCAGCCAAGAGTGGCAGTCTAACTATGGCTACACCTTC. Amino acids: CASSQEWQSNYGYTF.

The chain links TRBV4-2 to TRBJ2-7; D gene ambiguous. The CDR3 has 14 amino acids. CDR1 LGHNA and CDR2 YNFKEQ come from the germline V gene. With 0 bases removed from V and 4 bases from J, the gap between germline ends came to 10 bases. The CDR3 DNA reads TGTGCCAGCAGCCAAGAAGTGGCCAGGTACGAGCAGTACTTC. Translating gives CASSQEVARYEQYF.

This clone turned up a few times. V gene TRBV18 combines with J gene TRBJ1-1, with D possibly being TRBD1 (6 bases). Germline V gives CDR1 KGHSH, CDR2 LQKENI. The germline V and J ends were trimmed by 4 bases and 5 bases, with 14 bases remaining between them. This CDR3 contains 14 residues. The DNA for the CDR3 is TGTGCCAGCTCACAAATGCAGGGGTGGACTGAAGCTTTCTTT. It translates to CASSQMQGWTEAFF.

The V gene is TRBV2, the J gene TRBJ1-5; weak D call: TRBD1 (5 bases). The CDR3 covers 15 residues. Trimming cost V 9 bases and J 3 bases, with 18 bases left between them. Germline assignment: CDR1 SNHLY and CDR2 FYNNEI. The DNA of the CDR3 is TGTGCCAGTAGGGGTGGGGCAGCAGCCAATCAGCCCCAGCATTTT. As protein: CASRGGAAANQPQHF.

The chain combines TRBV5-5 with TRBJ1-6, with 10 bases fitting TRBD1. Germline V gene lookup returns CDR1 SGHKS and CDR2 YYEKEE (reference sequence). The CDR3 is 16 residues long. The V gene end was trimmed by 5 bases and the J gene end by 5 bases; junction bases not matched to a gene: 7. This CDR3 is CASSPAGTGDNSPLHF. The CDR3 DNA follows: TGTGCCAGCAGTCCCGCCGGGACAGGGGATAATTCACCCCTCCACTTT.

The CDR3, as DNA: TGTGCCAGCAGCGTAGAGGGGGAAGGGGGCACTGAAGCTTTCTTT. Translation gives CASSVEGEGGTEAFF. This chain uses TRBV9 with TRBJ1-1, with D perhaps TRBD1 (6 bases). This CDR3 has 15 amino acids. V was cut by 0 bases and J by 4 bases, with 13 bases left in between. CDR1 and CDR2 from the germline V gene are SGDLS and YYNGEE.

CDR3: CAWGDRVPGYTF. The CDR3 DNA reads as TGTGCCTGGGGGGACAGAGTCCCTGGCTACACCTTC. J is TRBJ1-2 and V is TRBV30, with 7 positions matching TRBD1. Looked up from germline, CDR1 is GTSNPN and CDR2 is SVGIG (reference sequence). The CDR3 contains 12 residues. V was pared by 5 bases and J by 7 bases, with 7 bases of the junction left unmatched.

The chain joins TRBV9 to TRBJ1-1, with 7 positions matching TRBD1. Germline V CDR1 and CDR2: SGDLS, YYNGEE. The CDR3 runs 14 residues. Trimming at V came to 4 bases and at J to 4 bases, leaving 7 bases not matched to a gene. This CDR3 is CASSSGGSGTEAFF. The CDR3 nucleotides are TGTGCCAGCAGCTCAGGGGGGTCGGGCACTGAAGCTTTCTTT. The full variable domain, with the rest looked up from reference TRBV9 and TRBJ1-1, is DSGVTQTPKHLITATGQRVTLRCSPRSGDLSVYWYQQSLDQGLQFLIQYYNGEERAKGNILERFSAQQFPDLHSELNLSSLELGDSALYFCASSSGGSGTEAFFGQGTRLTVV.

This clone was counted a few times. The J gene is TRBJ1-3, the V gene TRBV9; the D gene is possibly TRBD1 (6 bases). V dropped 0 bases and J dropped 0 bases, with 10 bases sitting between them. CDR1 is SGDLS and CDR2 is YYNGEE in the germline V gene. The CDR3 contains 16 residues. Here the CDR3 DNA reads TGTGCCAGCAGCGTAGAGGGGGTCAACTCTGGAAACACCATATATTTT. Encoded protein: CASSVEGVNSGNTIYF.

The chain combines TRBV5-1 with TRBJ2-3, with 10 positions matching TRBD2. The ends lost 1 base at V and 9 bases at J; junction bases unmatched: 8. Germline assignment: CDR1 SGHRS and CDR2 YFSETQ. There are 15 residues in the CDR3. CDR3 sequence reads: CASSLLAGAPQTQYF. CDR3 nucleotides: TGCGCCAGCAGCTTGCTAGCGGGGGCCCCTCAAACGCAGTATTTT.

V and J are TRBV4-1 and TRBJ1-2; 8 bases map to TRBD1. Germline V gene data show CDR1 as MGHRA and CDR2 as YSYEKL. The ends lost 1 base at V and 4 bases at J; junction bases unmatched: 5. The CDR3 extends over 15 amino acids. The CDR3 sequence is CASSQGQGATYGYTF. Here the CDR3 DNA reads TGCGCCAGCAGCCAAGGGCAGGGGGCGACCTATGGCTACACCTTC.

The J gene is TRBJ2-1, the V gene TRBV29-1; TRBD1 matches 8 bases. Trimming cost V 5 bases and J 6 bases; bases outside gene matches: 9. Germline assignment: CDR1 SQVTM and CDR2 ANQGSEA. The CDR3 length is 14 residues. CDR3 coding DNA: TGCAGCGTTTACGGACAGGGACGGGGCAATGAGCAGTTCTTC. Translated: CSVYGQGRGNEQFF.

In DNA, the CDR3 is TGCAGCGGCGGGGTAGCGGGGGGGGCCTACAATGAGCAGTTCTTC. Encoded protein: CSGGVAGGAYNEQFF. The chain carries TRBV29-1 and TRBJ2-1; 11 positions agree with TRBD2. Germline V gene lookup returns CDR1 SQVTM and CDR2 ANQGSEA. This CDR3 has 15 residues. V gave up 7 bases and J gave up 2 bases; unmatched junction bases: 7.

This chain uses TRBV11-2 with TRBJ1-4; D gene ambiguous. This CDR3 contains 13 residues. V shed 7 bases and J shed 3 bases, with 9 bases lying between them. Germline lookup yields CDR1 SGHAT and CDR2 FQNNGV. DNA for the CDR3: TGTGCCAGCACAAGGACTGCTAATGAAAAACTGTTTTTT. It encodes CASTRTANEKLFF.

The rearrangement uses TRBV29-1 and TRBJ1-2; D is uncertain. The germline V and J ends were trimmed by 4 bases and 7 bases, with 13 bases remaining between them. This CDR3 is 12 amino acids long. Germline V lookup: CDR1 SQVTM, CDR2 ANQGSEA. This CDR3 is CSVVEGSGGYTF. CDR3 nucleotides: TGCAGCGTTGTGGAAGGGAGTGGTGGCTACACCTTC.

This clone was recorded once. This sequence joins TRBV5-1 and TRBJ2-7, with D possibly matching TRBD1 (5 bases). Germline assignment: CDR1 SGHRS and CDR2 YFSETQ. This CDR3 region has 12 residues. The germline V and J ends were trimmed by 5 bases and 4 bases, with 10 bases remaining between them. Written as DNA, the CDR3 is TGCGCCAGCAGTTCGGACACTTACGAGCAGTACTTC. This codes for CASSSDTYEQYF. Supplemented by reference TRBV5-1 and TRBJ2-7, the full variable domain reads KAGVTQTPRYLIKTRGQQVTLSCSPISGHRSVSWYQQTPGQGLQFLFEYFSETQRNKGNFPGRFSGRQFSNSRSEMNVSTLELGDSALYLCASSSDTYEQYFGPGTRLTVT.

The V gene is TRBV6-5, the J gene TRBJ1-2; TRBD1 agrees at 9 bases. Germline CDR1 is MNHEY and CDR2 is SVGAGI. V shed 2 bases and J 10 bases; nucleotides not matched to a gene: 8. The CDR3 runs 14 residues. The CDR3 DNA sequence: TGTGCCAGCAGTTACCTGACCGGGACAGGGCACTACACCTTC. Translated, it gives CASSYLTGTGHYTF.

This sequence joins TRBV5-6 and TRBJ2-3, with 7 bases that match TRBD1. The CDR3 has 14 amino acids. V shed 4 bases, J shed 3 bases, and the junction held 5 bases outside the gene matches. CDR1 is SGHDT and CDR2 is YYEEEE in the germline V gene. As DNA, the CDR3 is TGTGCCAGCAGCCGGGGACAGAAAACAGATACGCAGTATTTT. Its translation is CASSRGQKTDTQYF.

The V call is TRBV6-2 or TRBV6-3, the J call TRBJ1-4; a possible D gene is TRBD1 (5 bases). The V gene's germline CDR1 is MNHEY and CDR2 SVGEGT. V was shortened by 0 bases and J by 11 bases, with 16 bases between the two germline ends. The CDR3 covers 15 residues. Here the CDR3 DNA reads TGTGCCAGCAGTTACTCGACTTCCCGGGACTCCAAACTGTTTTTT. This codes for CASSYSTSRDSKLFF.

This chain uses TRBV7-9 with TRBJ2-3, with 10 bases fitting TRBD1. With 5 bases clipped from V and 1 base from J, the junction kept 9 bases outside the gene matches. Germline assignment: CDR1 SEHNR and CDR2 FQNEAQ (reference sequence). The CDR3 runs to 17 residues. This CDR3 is CASSPTTGTGGTDTQYF. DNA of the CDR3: TGTGCCAGCAGCCCAACCACCGGGACAGGGGGCACAGATACGCAGTATTTT.

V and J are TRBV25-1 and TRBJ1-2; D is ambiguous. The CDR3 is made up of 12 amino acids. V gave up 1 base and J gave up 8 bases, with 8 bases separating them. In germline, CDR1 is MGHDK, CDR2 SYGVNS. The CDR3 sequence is CASSESGFGYTF. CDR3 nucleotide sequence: TGTGCCAGCAGTGAATCCGGGTTCGGCTACACCTTC.

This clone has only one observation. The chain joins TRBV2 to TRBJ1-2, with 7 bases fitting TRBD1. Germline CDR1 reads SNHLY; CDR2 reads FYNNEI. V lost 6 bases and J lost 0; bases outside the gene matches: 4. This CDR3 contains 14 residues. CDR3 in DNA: TGTGCCAGCAGCGGGACAGCCCCTAACTATGGCTACACCTTC. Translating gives CASSGTAPNYGYTF.

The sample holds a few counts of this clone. The CDR3 DNA follows: TGTGCCAGCAGCGTAGGGGCGGACAGGTCGGAAAAACTGTTTTTT. It yields the protein CASSVGADRSEKLFF. This sequence joins TRBV9 and TRBJ1-4, with 7 bases lining up with TRBD1. Losses at the gene ends were 0 bases for V and 8 bases for J; bases not matched to a gene: 7. The CDR3 sequence is 15 residues long. The germline V gene has CDR1 SGDLS and CDR2 YYNGEE.

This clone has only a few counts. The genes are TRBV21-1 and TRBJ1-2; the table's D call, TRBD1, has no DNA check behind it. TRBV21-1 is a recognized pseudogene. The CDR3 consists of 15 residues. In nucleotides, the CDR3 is TGTGCCAGCAGCAAAAGAGGCGAGACAGGGTTAGGCTACACCTTC. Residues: CASSKRGETGLGYTF.

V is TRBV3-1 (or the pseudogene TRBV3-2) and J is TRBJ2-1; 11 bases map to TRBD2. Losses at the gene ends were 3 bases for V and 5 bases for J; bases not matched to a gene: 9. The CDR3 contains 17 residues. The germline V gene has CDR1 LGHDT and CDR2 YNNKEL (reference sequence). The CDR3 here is CASSQPPLAGGHNEQFF. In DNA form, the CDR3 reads TGTGCCAGCAGCCAGCCACCCCTAGCGGGGGGTCACAATGAGCAGTTCTTC.

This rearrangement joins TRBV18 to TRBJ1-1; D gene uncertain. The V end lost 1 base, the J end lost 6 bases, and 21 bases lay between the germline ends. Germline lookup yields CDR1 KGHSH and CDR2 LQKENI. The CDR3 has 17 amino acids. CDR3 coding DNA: TGTGCCAGCTCACCACGGAATATCGGCAGGTCCGGCGCTGAAGCTTTCTTT. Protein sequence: CASSPRNIGRSGAEAFF.

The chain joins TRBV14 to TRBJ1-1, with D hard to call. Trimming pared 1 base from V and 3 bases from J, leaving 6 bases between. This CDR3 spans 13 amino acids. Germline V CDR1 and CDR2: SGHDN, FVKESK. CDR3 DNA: TGTGCCAGCAGCCAAGTTCAGTACACTGAAGCTTTCTTT. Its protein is CASSQVQYTEAFF. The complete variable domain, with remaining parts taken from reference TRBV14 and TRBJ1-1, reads EAGVTQFPSHSVIEKGQTVTLRCDPISGHDNLYWYRRVMGKEIKFLLHFVKESKQDESGMPNNRFLAERTGGTYSTLKVQPAELEDSGVYFCASSQVQYTEAFFGQGTRLTVV.

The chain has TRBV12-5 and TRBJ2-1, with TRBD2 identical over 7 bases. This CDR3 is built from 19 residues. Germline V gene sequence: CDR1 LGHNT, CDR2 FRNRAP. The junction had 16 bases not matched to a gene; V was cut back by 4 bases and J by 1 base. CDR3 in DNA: TGTGCTAGTGGTTCAAGATCGGGGGGTCACACGGTATCCTACAATGAGCAGTTCTTC. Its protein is CASGSRSGGHTVSYNEQFF. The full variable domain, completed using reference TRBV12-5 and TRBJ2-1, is DARVTQTPRHKVTEMGQEVTMRCQPILGHNTVFWYRQTMMQGLELLAYFRNRAPLDDSGMPKDRFSAEMPDATLATLKIQPSEPRDSAVYFCASGSRSGGHTVSYNEQFFGPGTRLTVL.

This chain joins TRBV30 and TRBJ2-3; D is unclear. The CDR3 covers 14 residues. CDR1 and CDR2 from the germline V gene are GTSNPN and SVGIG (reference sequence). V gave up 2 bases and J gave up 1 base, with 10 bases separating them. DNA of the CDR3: TGTGCCTGGAGTCTGGTGGGCGGCACAGATACGCAGTATTTT. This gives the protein CAWSLVGGTDTQYF.

CDR3: CASSSDGAGGTSSTDTQYF. CDR3 bases: TGTGCCAGCAGCTCCGACGGGGCGGGGGGGACATCTAGCACAGATACGCAGTATTTT. V and J are TRBV13 and TRBJ2-3; 9 nucleotides line up with TRBD2. Trimming at V came to 4 bases and at J to 0 bases, leaving 14 bases not matched to a gene. The CDR3 extends over 19 amino acids. Germline V CDR1 and CDR2: PRHDT, FYEKMQ (reference sequence).